This T cell receptor beta chain was identified in a study of OX40 agonist ivuxolimab in advanced cancers. Regarding the study as a whole: Patients who responded partially at 0.1-3.0 mg/kg showed clonal expansion ranking among the lowest. Certain nonresponders likewise exhibited a low normalized T-cell clonal expansion. Fewer expanded clones were found on average in CD4+ than in CD8+ T cells. At 0.1 to 3.0 mg/kg, CD4+ and CD8+ blood T cells expanded clonally by week 6.

About this clone itself: The antigen is not known.

Germline lookup yields CDR1 MDHEN and CDR2 SYDVKM. This CDR3 has 14 amino acids. J was trimmed by 8 bases and V by 7 bases; bases with no gene match: 6. Profiling relied on immunoSEQ multiplex PCR, and the TCRdb table lists in-frame clones only, not all of them. The sample yields fewer than 100,000 clones, around 80% seen once. This chain joins TRBV28 and TRBJ1-4; the match to TRBD1 covers 11 bases. This clonotype was sampled from an adult with an advanced solid tumor such as melanoma, head and neck, liver or kidney cancer. The sequenced sample was CD4+ or CD8+ T cells sorted from blood, obtained in a trial of the OX40 agonist ivuxolimab. CDR3 loop: CASTGQGAVEKLFF. CDR3 in DNA: TGTGCCAGCACCGGACAGGGGGCAGTGGAAAAACTGTTTTTT.